One sample yielded the 14 T cell receptor beta chains listed below, sequenced in a study of response to subunit inactivated influenza vaccine. MiXCR was run by TCRdb on the RT-PCR reads, yielding one entry per CDR3 protein. The table has around 470,000 distinct CDR3 sequences, approximately 7.2% seen once. The sample consisted of PBMCs from blood, taken approximately 25 months after vaccination. These TCRs come from a man between 50 and 69 years old who received an inactivated influenza vaccine.

DNA for the CDR3: TGCAGCTTCGGACAAGGACGATCTGAAGCTTTCTTT. Translated, it gives CSFGQGRSEAFF. The rearrangement links TRBV29-1 to TRBJ1-1; tentatively, D is TRBD1 (5 bases). Per the germline V gene, CDR1 is SQVTM and CDR2 is ANQGSEA. The CDR3 sequence is 12 residues long. V lost 8 bases and J 6 bases, leaving 16 bases between the germline ends.

This clonotype was recorded at least ten times. J is TRBJ1-1 and V is TRBV3-1, with D perhaps TRBD1 (5 bases). The V and J ends lost 1 base and 1 base respectively, with 7 bases between them. This CDR3 is built from 14 residues. In germline, CDR1 is LGHDT, CDR2 YNNKEL (reference sequence). The CDR3 bases are TGTGCCAGCAGCCAAGCGGGACGGAACACTGAAGCTTTCTTT. Its translation: CASSQAGRNTEAFF.

The chain has TRBV5-5 and TRBJ1-1; D ambiguous. Per the germline V gene, CDR1 is SGHKS and CDR2 is YYEKEE (reference sequence). V shed 2 bases and J shed 0 bases, with 11 bases lying between them. The CDR3 is 15 amino acids. The CDR3 is CASSFTSSLNTEAFF. CDR3 in DNA: TGTGCCAGCAGCTTCACTTCCTCTCTGAACACTGAAGCTTTCTTT.

This clonotype was counted many times. The rearrangement links TRBV6-6 to TRBJ2-5; a weak D match, TRBD2 (6 bases). CDR1 is MNHNY and CDR2 is SVGAGI in the germline V gene (reference sequence). Trimming took off 5 bases at V and 3 bases at J, with 10 bases between the two ends. This CDR3 spans 13 amino acids. CDR3 in DNA: TGTGCCAGCAGTCGGGACTTAAAAGAGACCCAGTACTTC. Translated: CASSRDLKETQYF.

This clonotype was found a few times. The chain recombines TRBV20-1 with TRBJ2-4, with TRBD2 matching 8 bases. V shed 4 bases and J 7 bases; nucleotides not matched to a gene: 9. The CDR3 runs 14 residues. Germline values: CDR1 DFQATT, CDR2 SNEGSKA (reference sequence). The CDR3 DNA reads TGCAGTGCTAAAGTAGCGGGAACGCCGAACATTCAGTACTTC. Translated, it gives CSAKVAGTPNIQYF.

There are a few counts of this clonotype. The rearrangement joins TRBV29-1 to TRBJ2-5, with no clear D. CDR1 and CDR2 (germline): SQVTM, ANQGSEA. The CDR3 runs to 16 residues. The germline V and J ends were trimmed by 4 bases and 0 bases, with 18 bases remaining between them. The CDR3 DNA reads TGCAGCGTTGCCCGTAGTATGGACGTGTACCAAGAGACCCAGTACTTC. As protein: CSVARSMDVYQETQYF.

This clonotype was counted many times. The chain recombines TRBV5-1 with TRBJ1-1, with D perhaps TRBD1 (6 bases). Germline lookup yields CDR1 SGHRS and CDR2 YFSETQ. CDR3 length: 11 amino acids. Trimming removed 0 bases at V and 10 bases at J, with 7 bases between. CDR3 nucleotides: TGCGCCAGCAGCTTGGAGGGGGGAGCTTTCTTT. Amino acids: CASSLEGGAFF.

The rearrangement links TRBV6-4 to TRBJ1-1; D gene ambiguous. Trimming removed 7 bases from V and 0 bases from J, with 15 bases in between. Germline loops: CDR1 MRHNA, CDR2 SNTAGT. This CDR3 is 15 amino acids long. For the CDR3, the DNA is TGTGCCAGCAAAGTGGGCCACAACGTGAACACTGAAGCTTTCTTT. Its protein product is CASKVGHNVNTEAFF.

This clonotype was seen a few times. The V and J genes are TRBV10-3 and TRBJ2-3; D remains unclear. This CDR3 is 14 amino acids long. Deletions cut 6 bases from V and 0 bases from J, with 10 bases between. CDR1 is ENHRY and CDR2 is SYGVKD in the germline V gene. The CDR3 protein is CAISPDLSTDTQYF. The CDR3 coding sequence is TGTGCCATCAGCCCGGACCTAAGCACAGATACGCAGTATTTT.

The chain recombines TRBV7-9 with TRBJ2-2; D gene ambiguous. The CDR3 sequence is 15 residues long. Germline-derived CDR1 and CDR2 are SEHNR and FQNEAQ (reference sequence). Trimming removed 2 bases from V and 2 bases from J, with 9 bases in between. This CDR3 is CASSLLAVNTGELFF. CDR3 bases: TGTGCCAGCAGCTTACTGGCAGTCAACACCGGGGAGCTGTTTTTT.

V and J are TRBV4-2 and TRBJ2-1; no clear D gene. CDR1 and CDR2 from the germline V gene are LGHNA and YNFKEQ. The CDR3 sequence is 14 residues long. V shed 3 bases and J shed 2 bases, with 8 bases lying between them. As DNA, the CDR3 is TGTGCCAGCAGCCAGCAGGAAGCCTACAATGAGCAGTTCTTC. Amino acids: CASSQQEAYNEQFF.

This clonotype was seen more than once but under ten times. The J gene is TRBJ2-3, the V gene TRBV20-1; a possible D gene is TRBD2 (6 bases). The germline V gene encodes CDR1 DFQATT and CDR2 SNEGSKA (reference sequence). Between the trimmed V and J ends, which lost 3 bases and 0 bases, there was a span of 16 bases. This CDR3 is 16 amino acids long. The CDR3 DNA is TGCAGTGCTAGTCCCTTGCGGGGAGCTAGCACAGATACGCAGTATTTT. Translating gives CSASPLRGASTDTQYF.

J is TRBJ2-7 and V is TRBV30, with D tentatively TRBD2 (6 bases). With 0 bases removed from V and 5 bases from J, the gap between germline ends came to 17 bases. Germline-derived CDR1 and CDR2 are GTSNPN and SVGIG (reference sequence). This CDR3 spans 15 amino acids. The CDR3 sequence: CAWSVPDTGLDEQYF. In DNA, the CDR3 is TGTGCCTGGAGTGTACCGGACACGGGACTTGACGAGCAGTACTTC. The full variable domain, its missing parts supplied by reference TRBV30 and TRBJ2-7, is SQTIHQWPATLVQPVGSPLSLECTVEGTSNPNLYWYRQAAGRGLQLLFYSVGIGQISSEVPQNLSASRPQDRQFILSSKKLLLSDSGFYLCAWSVPDTGLDEQYFGPGTRLTVT.

There are many counts of this clonotype. V gene TRBV5-5 combines with J gene TRBJ2-3, with D tentatively TRBD2 (5 bases). CDR3 length equals 15 residues. Germline V CDR1 and CDR2: SGHKS, YYEKEE (reference sequence). The V end was cut by 4 bases, the J end by 1 base, with 13 bases between. The CDR3 spells CASSLGNSGTDTQYF. DNA of the CDR3: TGTGCCAGCAGCCTCGGGAATAGCGGCACAGATACGCAGTATTTT.